This T cell receptor beta chain was obtained from a study of identical twins. This clonotype was picked up a small number of times. Its antigen remains unidentified. All of the donors were Caucasians in good health. Through template switching, a universal primer site was introduced, and the cDNA contained unique molecular identifiers. TCRdb passed the 5' RACE reads through MiXCR, listing each CDR3 protein once. Here the sample spans nearly 900,000 distinct CDR3 sequences, roughly 12% being singletons. Findings of the study overall: With beta out-of-frame sequences, excess sharing by twins was weaker. In cord blood, abundant beta clonotypes had fewer insertions; memory showed no trend.

This CDR3 region has 15 residues. The trim removed 3 bases at V and 2 bases at J, leaving 5 bases unmatched. Per germline, CDR1 SGDLS and CDR2 YYNGEE. These data were also reused for a study on yellow fever vaccine responses in identical twins.

Input material: PBMCs. This TCR was sampled from a woman younger than 30 in good health. The J gene is TRBJ2-5, the V gene TRBV9; 9 nucleotides agree with TRBD2. The CDR3 sequence is CASSAGLANQETQYF. The DNA of the CDR3 is TGTGCCAGCAGCGCGGGACTAGCAAATCAAGAGACCCAGTACTTC.